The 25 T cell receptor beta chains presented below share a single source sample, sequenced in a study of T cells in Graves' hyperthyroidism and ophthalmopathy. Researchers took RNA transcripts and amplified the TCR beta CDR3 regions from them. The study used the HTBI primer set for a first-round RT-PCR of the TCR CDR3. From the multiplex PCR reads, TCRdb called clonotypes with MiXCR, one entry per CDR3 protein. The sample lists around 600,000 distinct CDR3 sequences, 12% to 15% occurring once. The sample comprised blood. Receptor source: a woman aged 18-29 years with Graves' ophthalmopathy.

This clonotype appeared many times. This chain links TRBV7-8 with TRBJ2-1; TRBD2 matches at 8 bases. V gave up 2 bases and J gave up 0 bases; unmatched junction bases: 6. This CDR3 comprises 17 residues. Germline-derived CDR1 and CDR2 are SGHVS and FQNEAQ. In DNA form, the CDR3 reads TGTGCCAGCAGCTTAACGGGGGGGAGGGCCTCCTACAATGAGCAGTTCTTC. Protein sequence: CASSLTGGRASYNEQFF.

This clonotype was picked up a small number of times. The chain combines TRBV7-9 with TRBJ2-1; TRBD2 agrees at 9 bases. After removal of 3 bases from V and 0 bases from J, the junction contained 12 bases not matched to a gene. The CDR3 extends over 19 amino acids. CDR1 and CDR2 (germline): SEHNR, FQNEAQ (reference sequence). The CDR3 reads CASSLGLAYTLGSYNEQFF. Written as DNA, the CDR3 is TGTGCCAGCAGCTTGGGACTAGCTTATACCCTGGGCTCCTACAATGAGCAGTTCTTC.

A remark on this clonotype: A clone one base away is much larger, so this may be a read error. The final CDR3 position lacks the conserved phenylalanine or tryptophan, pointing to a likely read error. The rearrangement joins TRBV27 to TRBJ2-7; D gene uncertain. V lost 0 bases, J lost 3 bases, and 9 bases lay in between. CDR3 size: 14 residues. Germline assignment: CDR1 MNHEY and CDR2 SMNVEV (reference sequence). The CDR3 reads CASSLSATHYEQYL. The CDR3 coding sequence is TGTGCCAGCAGTTTATCGGCGACCCACTACGAGCAGTACCTC.

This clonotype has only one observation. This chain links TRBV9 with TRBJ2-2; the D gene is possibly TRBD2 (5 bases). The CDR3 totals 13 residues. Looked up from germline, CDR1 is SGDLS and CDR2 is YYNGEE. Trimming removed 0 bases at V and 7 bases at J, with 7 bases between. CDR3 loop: CASSVDGDGELFF. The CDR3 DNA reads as TGTGCCAGCAGCGTAGACGGGGACGGGGAGCTGTTTTTT.

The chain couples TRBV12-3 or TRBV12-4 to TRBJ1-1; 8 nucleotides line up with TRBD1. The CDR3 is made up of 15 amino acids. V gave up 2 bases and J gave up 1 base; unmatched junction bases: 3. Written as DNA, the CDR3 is TGTGCCAGCAGTTTAATGGGGACAGGGAACACTGAAGCTTTCTTT. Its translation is CASSLMGTGNTEAFF.

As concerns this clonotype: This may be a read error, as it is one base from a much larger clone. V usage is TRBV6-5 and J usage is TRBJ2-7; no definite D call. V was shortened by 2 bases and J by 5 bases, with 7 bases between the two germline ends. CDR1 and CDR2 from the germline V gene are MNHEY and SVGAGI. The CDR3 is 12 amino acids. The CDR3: CASSYPHDEQYF. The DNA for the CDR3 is TGTGCCAGCAGTTACCCTCATGACGAGCAGTACTTC.

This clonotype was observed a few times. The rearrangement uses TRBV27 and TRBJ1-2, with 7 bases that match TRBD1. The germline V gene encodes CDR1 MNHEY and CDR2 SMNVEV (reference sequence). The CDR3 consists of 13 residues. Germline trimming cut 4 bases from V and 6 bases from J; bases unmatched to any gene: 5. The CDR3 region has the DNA TGTGCCAGCAGTTCAGACAGGGCCCATGGCTACACCTTC. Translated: CASSSDRAHGYTF.

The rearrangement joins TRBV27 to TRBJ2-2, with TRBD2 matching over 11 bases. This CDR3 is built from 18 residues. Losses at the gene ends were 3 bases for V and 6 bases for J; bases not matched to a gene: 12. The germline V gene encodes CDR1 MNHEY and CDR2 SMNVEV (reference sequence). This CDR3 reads CASSFRTSGSAPAGELFF. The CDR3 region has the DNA TGTGCCAGCAGTTTCCGGACTAGCGGGTCCGCCCCGGCCGGGGAGCTGTTTTTT.

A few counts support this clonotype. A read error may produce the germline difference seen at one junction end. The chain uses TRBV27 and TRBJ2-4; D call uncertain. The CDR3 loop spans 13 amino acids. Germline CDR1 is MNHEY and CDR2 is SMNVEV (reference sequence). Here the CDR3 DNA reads TGTGCCAGCAGTGTATCCCGGAAAAACATTCAGTACTTC. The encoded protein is CASSVSRKNIQYF.

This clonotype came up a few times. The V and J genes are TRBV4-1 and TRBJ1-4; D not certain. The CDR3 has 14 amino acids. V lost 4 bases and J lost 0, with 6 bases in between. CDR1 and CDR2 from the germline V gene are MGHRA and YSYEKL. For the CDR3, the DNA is TGCGCCAGCAGCCGCCTGGCAACTAATGAAAAACTGTTTTTT. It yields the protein CASSRLATNEKLFF.

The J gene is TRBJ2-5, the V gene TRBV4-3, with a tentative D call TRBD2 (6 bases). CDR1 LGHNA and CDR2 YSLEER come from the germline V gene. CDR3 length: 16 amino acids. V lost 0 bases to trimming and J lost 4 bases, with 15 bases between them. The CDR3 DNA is TGCGCCAGCAGCCAAGATTGGGGGAGGCACGGAGAGACCCAGTACTTC. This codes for CASSQDWGRHGETQYF.

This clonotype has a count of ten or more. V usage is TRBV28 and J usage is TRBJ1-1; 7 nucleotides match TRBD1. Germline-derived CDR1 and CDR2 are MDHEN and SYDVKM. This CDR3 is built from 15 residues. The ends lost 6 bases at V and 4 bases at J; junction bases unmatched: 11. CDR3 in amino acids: CASSTRGQGATEAFF. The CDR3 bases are TGTGCCAGCAGCACGAGGGGGCAGGGTGCCACTGAAGCTTTCTTT.

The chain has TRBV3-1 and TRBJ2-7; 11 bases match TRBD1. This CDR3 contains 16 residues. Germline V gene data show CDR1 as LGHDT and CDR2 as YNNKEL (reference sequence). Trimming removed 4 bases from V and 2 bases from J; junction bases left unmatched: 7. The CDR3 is CASSPTLGQGAYEQYF. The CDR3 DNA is TGTGCCAGCAGCCCTACCCTGGGACAGGGGGCCTACGAGCAGTACTTC.

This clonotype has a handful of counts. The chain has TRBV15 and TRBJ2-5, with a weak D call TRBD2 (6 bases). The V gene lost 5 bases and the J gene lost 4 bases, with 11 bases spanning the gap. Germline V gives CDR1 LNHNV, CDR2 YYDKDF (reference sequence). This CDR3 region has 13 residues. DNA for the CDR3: TGTGCCACCAGCTCCGTGGGGGGAGAGACCCAGTACTTC. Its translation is CATSSVGGETQYF.

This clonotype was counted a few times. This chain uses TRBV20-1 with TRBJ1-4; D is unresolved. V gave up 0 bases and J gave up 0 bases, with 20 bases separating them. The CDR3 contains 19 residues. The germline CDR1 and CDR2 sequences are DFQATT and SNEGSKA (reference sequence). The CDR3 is CSARDLEGPIRATNEKLFF. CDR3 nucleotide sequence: TGCAGTGCTAGAGATCTAGAGGGCCCCATAAGGGCAACTAATGAAAAACTGTTTTTT.

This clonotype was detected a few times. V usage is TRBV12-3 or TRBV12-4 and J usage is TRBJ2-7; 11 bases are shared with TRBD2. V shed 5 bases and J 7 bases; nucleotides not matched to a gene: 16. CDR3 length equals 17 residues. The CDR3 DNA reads TGTGCCAGCAGTCCCAAACTAGCGGGAGCTACTCTTAGGGAGCAGTACTTC. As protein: CASSPKLAGATLREQYF.

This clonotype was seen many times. CDR3 nucleotide sequence: TGTGCCAGCCCGGGACTAGCGACCTACAATGAGCAGTTCTTC. Its translation is CASPGLATYNEQFF. This rearrangement joins TRBV7-9 to TRBJ2-1; 10 nucleotides match TRBD2. From germline, CDR1 is SEHNR and CDR2 FQNEAQ (reference sequence). The V gene end was trimmed by 8 bases and the J gene end by 2 bases; junction bases not matched to a gene: 3. CDR3 length equals 14 residues.

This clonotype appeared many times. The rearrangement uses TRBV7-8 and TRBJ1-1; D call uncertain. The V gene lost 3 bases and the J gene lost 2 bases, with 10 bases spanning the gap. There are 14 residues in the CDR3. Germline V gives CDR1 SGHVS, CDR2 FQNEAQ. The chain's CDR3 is CASSFWRPNTEAFF. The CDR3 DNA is TGTGCCAGCAGCTTTTGGAGACCCAACACTGAAGCTTTCTTT. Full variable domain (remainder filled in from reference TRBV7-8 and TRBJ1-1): GAGVSQSPRYKVAKRGQDVALRCDPISGHVSLFWYQQALGQGPEFLTYFQNEAQLDKSGLPSDRFFAERPEGSVSTLKIQRTQQEDSAVYLCASSFWRPNTEAFFGQGTRLTVV.

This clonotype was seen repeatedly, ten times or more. CDR3 amino acids: CASSPGTGVRLYGYTF. The CDR3, as DNA: TGTGCCAGCAGCCCCGGGACAGGGGTTAGACTTTATGGCTACACCTTC. The chain carries TRBV27 and TRBJ1-2, with TRBD1 matching over 10 bases. CDR1 is MNHEY and CDR2 is SMNVEV in the germline V gene (reference sequence). After removal of 6 bases from V and 5 bases from J, the junction contained 12 bases not matched to a gene. The CDR3 spans 16 residues.

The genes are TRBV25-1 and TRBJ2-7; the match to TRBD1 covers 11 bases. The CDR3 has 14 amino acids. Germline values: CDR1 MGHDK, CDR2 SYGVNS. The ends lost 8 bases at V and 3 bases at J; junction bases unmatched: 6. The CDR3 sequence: CASVSGTGGYEQYF. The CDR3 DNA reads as TGTGCCAGCGTCTCCGGGACAGGGGGCTACGAGCAGTACTTC.

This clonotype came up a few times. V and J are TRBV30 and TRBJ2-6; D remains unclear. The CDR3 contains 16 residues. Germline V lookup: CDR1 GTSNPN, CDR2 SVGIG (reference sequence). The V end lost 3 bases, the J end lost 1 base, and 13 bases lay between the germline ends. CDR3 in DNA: TGTGCCTGGAGCCCTATCTTAGGGTCTGGGGCCAACGTCCTGACTTTC. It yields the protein CAWSPILGSGANVLTF.

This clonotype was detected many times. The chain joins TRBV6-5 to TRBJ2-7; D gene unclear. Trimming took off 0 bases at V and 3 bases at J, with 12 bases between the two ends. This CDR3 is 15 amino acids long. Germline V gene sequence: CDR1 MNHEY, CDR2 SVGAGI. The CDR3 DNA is TGTGCCAGCAGTTACTCGGGCAGAACAGACTACGAGCAGTACTTC. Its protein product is CASSYSGRTDYEQYF.

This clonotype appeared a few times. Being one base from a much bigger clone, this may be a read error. The CDR3 DNA reads TGTGCCAGCAGCTACAAACTAGCGGGAGCTGGAGATACGCAGTATTTT. It is translated as CASSYKLAGAGDTQYF. The rearrangement joins TRBV7-8 to TRBJ2-3, with 11 bases lining up with TRBD2. Trimming cost V 4 bases and J 5 bases; bases outside gene matches: 8. The CDR3 extends over 16 amino acids. CDR1 and CDR2 from the germline V gene are SGHVS and FQNEAQ.

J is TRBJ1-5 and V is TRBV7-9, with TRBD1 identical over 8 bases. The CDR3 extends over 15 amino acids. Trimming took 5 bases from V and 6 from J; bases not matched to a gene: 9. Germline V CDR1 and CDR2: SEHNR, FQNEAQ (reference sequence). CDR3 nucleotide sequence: TGTGCCAGCAGCCTCGACAGGGGATTGGGTCAGCCCCAGCATTTT. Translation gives CASSLDRGLGQPQHF.

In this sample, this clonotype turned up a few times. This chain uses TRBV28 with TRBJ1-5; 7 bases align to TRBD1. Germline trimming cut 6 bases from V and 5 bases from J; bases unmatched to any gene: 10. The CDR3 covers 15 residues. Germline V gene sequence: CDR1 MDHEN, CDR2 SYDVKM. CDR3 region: CASRRQGGSYQPQHF. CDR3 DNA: TGTGCCAGCAGACGACAGGGAGGGTCCTATCAGCCCCAGCATTTT.